The rows below give T cell receptor beta chains drawn from one sample of a study of shared clonotypes between healthy human individuals. Assay used: immunoSEQ multiplex PCR; TCRdb lists only in-frame clones, some missing. The sample holds about 1.5 million clones; nearly 99% are singletons and the top ten take roughly 0.42%. Sequencing was performed on naive CD4+ T cells sorted from blood. These receptors were taken from a man aged 30-40 years in good health. The conserved cysteine and the conserved F or W are not part of the CDR3 here. Fields, in order: CDR3 protein, J gene, V gene, D gene. A D gene is named only where the DNA matches it firmly.

ASRALAGVEQY	TRBJ2-7	TRBV2	TRBD2
ASSLGLAGVGTDTQY	TRBJ2-3	TRBV19	TRBD2
ASSLDSMTREQF	TRBJ2-1	TRBV11-2	NA
ASSPSEGGYT	TRBJ1-2	TRBV18	NA
AWRARTLSYEQY	TRBJ2-7	TRBV30	NA
ASSLVLTGIIHNEQF	TRBJ2-1	TRBV11-2	NA
ASSLAEWKGLGSGELF	TRBJ2-2	TRBV11-1	NA
ASRLEGGPVHEQF	TRBJ2-1	TRBV28	TRBD2
ASSLKVALTGTDTQY	TRBJ2-3	TRBV4-1	NA
ASSVGDTGELF	TRBJ2-2	TRBV9	NA
ASSLGLEAYNEQF	TRBJ2-1	TRBV5-8	NA